Listed below are T cell receptor beta chains from one sample, sequenced in a study of T-cell memory formation after mild COVID-19. TCRdb analysed the 5' RACE reads with MiXCR anew, one entry per CDR3 protein. The sample includes some 440,000 distinct CDR3 sequences, roughly 23% of them seen just once. The source material was PBMCs or a T cell subset sorted from them (not recorded which). Receptors were obtained from an adult woman who had mild COVID-19 (a few samples of this study predate the infection). Cell type and time point are not known. CDR3s include the opening cysteine and the closing phenylalanine or tryptophan. The order of the fields is D gene, clone size, J gene, V gene, CDR3 protein, CDR3 DNA. A D gene is named only where the DNA matches it firmly. Clone sizes are given selectively: once, few, many, or a class where the clone is expanded.

NA | NA | TRBJ2-3 | TRBV5-4 | CASSLVEPFTDTQYF | TGTGCCAGCAGCTTGGTGGAACCTTTCACAGATACGCAGTATTTT
TRBD1 | NA | TRBJ1-2 | TRBV7-9 | CASRDSGTGAVGYTF | TGTGCCAGCAGGGATTCCGGGACAGGGGCTGTAGGCTACACCTTC
NA | NA | TRBJ2-7 | TRBV6-2/TRBV6-3 | CASSYLGSAAYEQYF | TGTGCCAGCAGTTACCTGGGGTCTGCGGCCTACGAGCAGTACTTC
NA | once | TRBJ2-1 | TRBV30 | CAWSPWSSYIEQFF | TGTGCCTGGAGTCCCTGGAGCTCCTACATTGAGCAGTTCTTC
TRBD1 | few | TRBJ1-4 | TRBV15 | CATSSRQGGNEKLFF | TGTGCCACCAGCAGCCGACAGGGGGGCAATGAAAAACTGTTTTTT
TRBD2 | few | TRBJ2-5 | TRBV5-6 | CASSQDPVGRAQYF | TGTGCCAGCAGCCAGGACCCAGTGGGGAGGGCCCAGTACTTC
TRBD1 | NA | TRBJ2-5 | TRBV12-3/TRBV12-4 | CASSSPGSPGGETQYF | TGTGCCAGCAGTTCCCCCGGGTCTCCAGGGGGAGAGACCCAGTACTTC
NA | many | TRBJ2-1 | TRBV4-3 | CASSQPRGTLNFGIPGEQFF | TGCGCCAGCAGCCAACCGAGGGGGACCCTAAATTTTGGGATTCCCGGTGAGCAGTTCTTC
NA | few | TRBJ2-5 | TRBV29-1 | CSVEGEAKTAEAQYF | TGCAGCGTTGAGGGGGAGGCAAAGACCGCGGAGGCCCAGTACTTC
NA | many | TRBJ2-1 | TRBV14 | CASSRNLGNTYNEQFF | TGTGCCAGCAGCCGGAATCTAGGAAACACCTACAATGAGCAGTTCTTC
NA | few | TRBJ1-3 | TRBV5-1 | CASSLDGLGNTIYF | TGCGCCAGCAGCTTGGATGGACTTGGAAACACCATATATTTT
TRBD1 | NA | TRBJ2-7 | TRBV30 | CAWTGTGYWGPYEQYF | TGTGCCTGGACCGGGACAGGCTATTGGGGGCCCTACGAGCAGTACTTC
NA | NA | TRBJ2-7 | TRBV20-1 | CSASPLLGQSYEQYF | TGCAGTGCCTCACCACTACTCGGACAATCCTACGAGCAGTACTTC
NA | NA | TRBJ1-3 | TRBV20-1 | CSARDYRIPSGNTIYF | TGCAGTGCTAGAGATTACAGGATCCCCTCTGGAAACACCATATATTTT
NA | few | TRBJ1-5 | TRBV7-9 | CASSQSDQPQHF | TGTGCCAGCAGCCAGTCAGATCAGCCCCAGCATTTT
TRBD1 | NA | TRBJ2-5 | TRBV6-2/TRBV6-3 | CASSYPDRAETQYF | TGTGCCAGCAGTTACCCGGACAGGGCGGAGACCCAGTACTTC
NA | NA | TRBJ1-2 | TRBV6-5 | CASSYYSGYGYTF | TGTGCCAGCAGTTACTACTCGGGATATGGCTACACCTTC
TRBD1 | few | TRBJ2-5 | TRBV15 | CATDTGTGQETQYF | TGTGCCACCGACACGGGGACAGGGCAAGAGACCCAGTACTTC
TRBD2 | NA | TRBJ2-5 | TRBV12-3/TRBV12-4 | CASSPFRGTSGSETQYF | TGTGCCAGCAGTCCCTTCCGCGGGACTAGCGGGAGTGAGACCCAGTACTTC
TRBD2 | few | TRBJ2-7 | TRBV5-1 | CASSLDLAGDEQYF | TGCGCCAGCAGCTTGGATCTAGCGGGGGACGAGCAGTACTTC
NA | few | TRBJ2-7 | TRBV30 | CAWSVGGYHEQYF | TGTGCCTGGAGTGTAGGGGGATACCACGAGCAGTACTTC
NA | NA | TRBJ2-7 | TRBV9 | CASNPGSGAYEQYF | TGTGCCAGCAACCCCGGGAGTGGCGCCTACGAGCAGTACTTC
TRBD2 | NA | TRBJ2-1 | TRBV19 | CASSKTSGPLIEQFF | TGTGCCAGTAGTAAGACTAGCGGGCCGCTTATCGAGCAGTTCTTC
TRBD2 | many | TRBJ2-1 | TRBV7-9 | CASSAPTSSGRRNEQFF | TGTGCCAGCAGCGCACCCACCTCTAGCGGGAGGCGGAATGAGCAGTTCTTC
NA | few | TRBJ1-2 | TRBV5-6 | CASSLMGGYTF | TGTGCCAGCAGCTTGATGGGCGGCTACACCTTC
TRBD1 | NA | TRBJ2-7 | TRBV12-3/TRBV12-4 | CASSPTGFSDEQYF | TGTGCCAGCAGTCCGACAGGGTTCTCCGACGAGCAGTACTTC
NA | few | TRBJ2-7 | TRBV20-1 | CSARLKYEQYF | TGCAGTGCTAGGCTGAAGTACGAGCAGTACTTC
NA | NA | TRBJ1-5 | TRBV7-9 | CASSAYNQPQHF | TGTGCCAGCAGCGCGTACAATCAGCCCCAGCATTTT
NA | few | TRBJ2-7 | TRBV29-1 | CSVATKWYEQYF | TGCAGCGTTGCAACTAAGTGGTACGAGCAGTACTTC
NA | few | TRBJ2-3 | TRBV2 | CASRPYSSGSVDTQYF | TGTGCCAGCAGGCCATATAGCTCTGGATCGGTAGATACGCAGTATTTT
NA | NA | TRBJ1-2 | TRBV14 | CASSQEYWPSGSNNYGYTF | TGTGCCAGCAGCCAAGAGTATTGGCCCTCAGGCAGTAATAACTATGGCTACACCTTC
NA | NA | TRBJ1-5 | TRBV12-3/TRBV12-4 | CASSPHSGGNQPQHF | TGTGCCAGCAGTCCTCACTCAGGGGGCAATCAGCCCCAGCATTTT
NA | NA | TRBJ2-1 | TRBV7-2 | CASSLDHYLPEQFF | TGTGCCAGCAGCTTAGACCACTACCTCCCTGAGCAGTTCTTC
TRBD2 | NA | TRBJ2-3 | TRBV7-2 | CASSPGLAGVNTQYF | TGTGCCAGCAGCCCGGGACTAGCGGGAGTAAATACGCAGTATTTT
NA | NA | TRBJ1-5 | TRBV7-2 | CASSIDGSVSNQPQHF | TGTGCCAGCAGCATTGACGGATCAGTGAGCAATCAGCCCCAGCATTTT
NA | NA | TRBJ1-6 | TRBV6-5 | CASSKGLRNNSPLHF | TGTGCCAGCAGTAAGGGGTTGAGGAATAATTCACCCCTCCACTTT
NA | few | TRBJ1-1 | TRBV7-8 | CASIRTDENTEAFF | TGTGCCAGCATCAGGACAGATGAGAACACTGAAGCTTTCTTT
TRBD1 | NA | TRBJ2-3 | TRBV4-2 | CASSQDVQGAVDTQYF | TGTGCCAGCAGCCAAGATGTGCAGGGGGCAGTTGATACGCAGTATTTT
NA | NA | TRBJ2-7 | TRBV12-3/TRBV12-4 | CASSQPGLTSYEQYF | TGTGCCAGCAGCCAACCGGGACTGACCTCCTACGAGCAGTACTTC
TRBD2 | few | TRBJ2-3 | TRBV5-1 | CASSTSGMGDTQYF | TGCGCCAGCAGTACTAGCGGGATGGGAGATACGCAGTATTTT
TRBD1 | NA | TRBJ2-5 | TRBV6-5 | CASRDRGLVWETQYF | TGTGCCAGCAGGGACAGGGGGCTTGTATGGGAGACCCAGTACTTC
TRBD1 | many | TRBJ2-7 | TRBV29-1 | CSVEGTGTSYEQYF | TGCAGCGTAGAGGGGACAGGGACAAGCTACGAGCAGTACTTC
NA | few | TRBJ2-1 | TRBV29-1 | CSVVLAPIDEQFF | TGCAGCGTTGTCCTAGCGCCCATCGATGAGCAGTTCTTC
NA | few | TRBJ1-2 | TRBV6-5 | CASSYNRRLLYGYTF | TGTGCCAGCAGTTACAACAGGCGTCTGCTCTATGGCTACACCTTC
NA | NA | TRBJ2-5 | TRBV21-1 | CASPSVRDRGFETQYF | TGTGCCAGCCCTTCGGTCCGCGACAGGGGGTTTGAGACCCAGTACTTC
TRBD2 | few | TRBJ2-1 | TRBV20-1 | CSARVRREINEQFF | TGCAGTGCTAGAGTGAGGCGGGAGATAAATGAGCAGTTCTTC
TRBD2 | NA | TRBJ2-2 | TRBV18 | CASSPPSGVNTGELFF | TGTGCCAGCTCACCACCGAGCGGGGTGAACACCGGGGAGCTGTTTTTT
NA | NA | TRBJ2-1 | TRBV12-3/TRBV12-4 | CASTTGLNEQFF | TGTGCCAGTACAACAGGTTTAAATGAGCAGTTCTTC
TRBD2 | NA | TRBJ2-5 | TRBV7-9 | CASSSRTSAETQYF | TGTGCCAGCAGCTCTAGGACTAGCGCAGAGACCCAGTACTTC
TRBD1 | NA | TRBJ1-4 | TRBV20-1 | CSARNQQGYEKLFF | TGCAGTGCTAGAAACCAACAGGGGTACGAAAAACTGTTTTTT
NA | NA | TRBJ2-1 | TRBV4-3 | CASSQSPYNEQFF | TGCGCCAGCAGCCAATCCCCTTACAATGAGCAGTTCTTC
NA | NA | TRBJ1-1 | TRBV12-3/TRBV12-4 | CASSIQGARRNTEAFF | TGTGCCAGCAGTATACAGGGAGCGCGGAGGAACACTGAAGCTTTCTTT
NA | NA | TRBJ1-6 | TRBV9 | CASSVGGTKGSPLHF | TGTGCCAGCAGCGTAGGAGGGACAAAGGGTTCACCCCTCCACTTT
TRBD1 | few | TRBJ2-2 | TRBV4-1 | CASTTFQGAGELFF | TGCGCCAGCACTACCTTCCAGGGGGCCGGGGAGCTGTTTTTT
NA | few | TRBJ2-3 | TRBV20-1 | CSVLLGVTQYF | TGCAGTGTCTTACTGGGGGTTACGCAGTATTTT
NA | NA | TRBJ1-2 | TRBV2 | CASSGSPGQRDGYTF | TGTGCCAGCAGTGGATCTCCAGGGCAGAGAGATGGCTACACCTTC
NA | NA | TRBJ1-1 | TRBV7-9 | CASSRERRENTEAFF | TGTGCCAGCAGCCGTGAGAGACGAGAAAACACTGAAGCTTTCTTT
NA | NA | TRBJ1-1 | TRBV18 | CASSPPVGPRTEAFF | TGTGCCAGCTCACCACCGGTTGGCCCGCGGACTGAAGCTTTCTTT
NA | NA | TRBJ2-3 | TRBV18 | CASSNPGQGARDTQYF | TGTGCCAGCTCCAACCCCGGGCAGGGAGCGAGAGATACGCAGTATTTT